What follows are 20 T cell receptor beta chains derived from one specimen sequenced in a study of CD8 T cells in Susac syndrome (dated by TCRdb to between 2019 and 2020). The method behind the library was the immunoSEQ multiplex PCR assay. RNA was extracted with the RNeasy kit and roughly 0.5 to 1 ug was reverse transcribed using random hexamers. TCRdb reanalyzed the raw reads on its own, using fastp at Q25 for trimming and MiXCR for clone calling, and kept in-frame beta chains. Merged by CDR3 protein, the rows form single entries marked with the most common genes and DNA. For this sample the table gives 120,000 to 150,000 distinct CDR3 sequences, of which roughly 94% were detected only once. 0.075% to 0.1% of the sample belongs to the ten largest clones. Sequenced: CD4+ T cells from PBMCs. These receptors were collected from a human donor in good health.

The rearrangement links TRBV3-1 to TRBJ2-3; D gene unclear. V lost 2 bases and J 0 bases, leaving 3 bases between the germline ends. The CDR3 runs 13 residues. Germline-derived CDR1 and CDR2 are LGHDT and YNNKEL (reference sequence). CDR3 amino acids: CASSQLSTDTQYF. The CDR3 nucleotides are TGTGCCAGCAGCCAACTTAGCACAGATACGCAGTATTTT.

In this sample, this clonotype turned up once. The CDR3 loop is CASSPGGTGELFF. In DNA form, the CDR3 reads TGTGCCAGCAGCCCCGGGGGCACCGGGGAGCTGTTTTTT. The chain uses TRBV7-2 and TRBJ2-2; TRBD2 is a possible D gene (6 bases). Germline lookup yields CDR1 SGHTA and CDR2 FQGNSA. Trimming stripped 5 bases from V and 4 bases from J, with 8 bases between. This CDR3 is built from 13 residues.

The J gene is TRBJ2-1, the V gene TRBV9, with 9 bases that match TRBD2. The CDR3 runs to 17 residues. Per germline, CDR1 SGDLS and CDR2 YYNGEE. V lost 4 bases, J lost 0 bases, and 8 bases stayed unmatched. As DNA, the CDR3 is TGTGCCAGCAGCTCTCTTCTAGCGGGACGCTCCTACAATGAGCAGTTCTTC. Encoded protein: CASSSLLAGRSYNEQFF.

This clonotype was found once. The chain links TRBV6-1 to TRBJ1-2; D might be TRBD1 (5 bases). The V end was cut by 2 bases, the J end by 4 bases, with 17 bases between. The CDR3 extends over 16 amino acids. CDR1 and CDR2 (germline): MNHNS, SASEGT. CDR3 coding DNA: TGTGCCAGCAGTGAATTGGCCCTACAGGCCTCCTATGGCTACACCTTC. This encodes CASSELALQASYGYTF.

This clonotype was seen only once. The gene calls are TRBV6-5 and TRBJ2-1; TRBD2 aligns across 8 bases. The germline V gene encodes CDR1 MNHEY and CDR2 SVGAGI. The CDR3 is made up of 16 amino acids. The trim removed 3 bases at V and 9 bases at J, leaving 13 bases unmatched. Written as DNA, the CDR3 is TGTGCCAGCAGTTATCGAGCGGGAGTGGGGGGGCTTGAGCAGTTCTTC. Protein sequence: CASSYRAGVGGLEQFF.

The sample holds one count of this clonotype. The CDR3 nucleotides are TGTGCCAGCAGCTTGAGACTAGTCGGGTGGGATACGCAGTATTTT. This codes for CASSLRLVGWDTQYF. The chain is built from TRBV5-6 and TRBJ2-3; the D gene is possibly TRBD2 (6 bases). This CDR3 has 15 amino acids. With 1 base removed from V and 6 bases from J, the gap between germline ends came to 15 bases. Germline assignment: CDR1 SGHDT and CDR2 YYEEEE.

This clonotype occurred once. The rearrangement links TRBV7-2 to TRBJ2-7; the D is unclear. Germline V lookup: CDR1 SGHTA, CDR2 FQGNSA. The CDR3 loop spans 12 amino acids. V shed 3 bases and J shed 7 bases, with 10 bases lying between them. The CDR3 protein is CASSLRSREQYF. CDR3 nucleotide sequence: TGTGCCAGCAGCTTGAGGTCGAGGGAGCAGTACTTC.

The gene calls are TRBV5-6 and TRBJ1-3; D is ambiguous. Trimming pared 5 bases from V and 0 bases from J, leaving 18 bases between. Germline V gives CDR1 SGHDT, CDR2 YYEEEE. The CDR3 has 17 residues. The CDR3 here is CASSRLDGPLSGNTIYF. As DNA, the CDR3 is TGTGCCAGCAGTCGTTTGGACGGGCCGCTCTCTGGAAACACCATATATTTT.

The rearrangement uses TRBV9 and TRBJ2-2; D possibly matches TRBD1 or TRBD2 (5 bases each). Germline V gives CDR1 SGDLS, CDR2 YYNGEE. V dropped 5 bases and J dropped 3 bases, with 14 bases sitting between them. The CDR3 sequence is 15 residues long. CDR3 protein: CASRSGPHDTGELFF. The DNA for the CDR3 is TGTGCCAGCAGATCGGGACCGCACGACACCGGGGAGCTGTTTTTT.

The rearrangement links TRBV5-1 to TRBJ2-6; no clear D. The CDR3 runs 15 residues. Germline loops: CDR1 SGHRS, CDR2 YFSETQ. Trimming stripped 0 bases from V and 0 bases from J, with 4 bases between. CDR3 region: CASSLGASGANVLTF. CDR3 coding DNA: TGCGCCAGCAGCTTGGGGGCCTCTGGGGCCAACGTCCTGACTTTC.

The chain links TRBV20-1 to TRBJ2-7, with D maybe TRBD1 (6 bases). The CDR3 totals 15 residues. Germline loops: CDR1 DFQATT, CDR2 SNEGSKA (reference sequence). The V and J ends lost 0 bases and 5 bases respectively, with 17 bases between them. The chain's CDR3 is CSARDILQGYDEQYF. The CDR3 DNA reads as TGCAGTGCTAGAGATATTTTGCAGGGGTACGACGAGCAGTACTTC.

The chain combines TRBV15 with TRBJ2-5; unclear D gene. With 0 bases removed from V and 0 bases from J, the gap between germline ends came to 14 bases. The CDR3 runs to 17 residues. Germline CDR1 is LNHNV and CDR2 is YYDKDF (reference sequence). CDR3 residues: CATSRDLRPAYQETQYF. The CDR3 coding sequence is TGTGCCACCAGCAGAGATCTACGCCCTGCATACCAAGAGACCCAGTACTTC.

This chain joins TRBV20-1 and TRBJ2-1; 11 positions agree with TRBD2. The length of the CDR3 is 20 residues. The V gene end was trimmed by 1 base and the J gene end by 0 bases; junction bases not matched to a gene: 14. Germline loops: CDR1 DFQATT, CDR2 SNEGSKA (reference sequence). CDR3 residues: CSARVPLGLAEGGSYNEQFF. The CDR3 nucleotides are TGCAGTGCTAGAGTACCCCTGGGACTAGCGGAGGGGGGCTCCTACAATGAGCAGTTCTTC.

V and J are TRBV7-8 and TRBJ2-7; the D is unclear. V was pared by 5 bases and J by 4 bases, with 12 bases between. The CDR3 consists of 13 residues. Germline CDR1 is SGHVS and CDR2 is FQNEAQ. CDR3: CASSPRTAYEQYF. The CDR3 DNA sequence: TGTGCCAGCAGCCCACGTACAGCTTACGAGCAGTACTTC.

The chain joins TRBV29-1 to TRBJ1-2; 10 bases are shared with TRBD1. The V segment lost 4 bases and the J segment 6 bases; nucleotides outside the gene matches: 8. There are 14 residues in the CDR3. Per germline, CDR1 SQVTM and CDR2 ANQGSEA. The CDR3 DNA follows: TGCAGCGTTGCCCCTCTGACAGGGGGCGATGGCTACACCTTC. This translates into CSVAPLTGGDGYTF.

The chain is built from TRBV5-1 and TRBJ1-1; maybe TRBD1 (5 bases). Germline CDR1 is SGHRS and CDR2 is YFSETQ. The V and J ends lost 0 bases and 11 bases respectively, with 17 bases between them. This CDR3 is built from 14 residues. CDR3 sequence reads: CASSLDRGYWEAFF. The CDR3 DNA is TGCGCCAGCAGCTTGGATAGGGGCTACTGGGAGGCTTTCTTT.

The chain has TRBV18 and TRBJ2-5; D gene uncertain. The CDR3 has 11 amino acids. Trimming cost V 2 bases and J 4 bases, with 2 bases left between them. The germline V gene has CDR1 KGHSH and CDR2 LQKENI. Here the CDR3 DNA reads TGTGCCAGCTCACCAGGAGAGACCCAGTACTTC. Translated, it gives CASSPGETQYF. The variable domain in full, with the rest retrieved from reference TRBV18 and TRBJ2-5, is NAGVMQNPRHLVRRRGQEARLRCSPMKGHSHVYWYRQLPEEGLKFMVYLQKENIIDESGMPKERFSAEFPKEGPSILRIQQVVRGDSAAYFCASSPGETQYFGPGTRLLVL.

V gene TRBV12-3 or TRBV12-4 combines with J gene TRBJ2-7, with D unresolved. There are 14 residues in the CDR3. Between the trimmed V and J ends, which lost 1 base and 6 bases, there was a span of 13 bases. CDR3 DNA: TGTGCCAGCAGTTTAGGGTCCGACATCTCCGAGCAGTACTTC. Translation gives CASSLGSDISEQYF.

This sequence joins TRBV2 and TRBJ2-7; TRBD2 might be the D (5 bases). Germline V gene lookup returns CDR1 SNHLY and CDR2 FYNNEI. There are 15 residues in the CDR3. Trimming stripped 6 bases from V and 9 bases from J, with 24 bases between. The CDR3 DNA sequence: TGTGCCAGCAGCACACCCCCGCGACCCCGGGATGGGCAGTACTTC. This sequence encodes CASSTPPRPRDGQYF.

V gene TRBV7-9 combines with J gene TRBJ1-5, with TRBD1 matching 8 bases. CDR3 size: 17 residues. J lost 2 bases, V lost 3 bases, and 9 bases had no gene match. Per germline, CDR1 SEHNR and CDR2 FQNEAQ (reference sequence). The CDR3 reads CASSFATGGLGNQPQHF. CDR3 nucleotide sequence: TGTGCCAGCAGCTTTGCTACAGGGGGGCTTGGCAATCAGCCCCAGCATTTT.